This is a list of T cell receptor beta chains from one sample in a study of blood T cell repertoires in COVID-19. Profiled with immunoSEQ multiplex PCR; TCRdb holds only in-frame clones, not every one. The sample records roughly 330,000 clones, approximately 84% being singletons. Sequenced input: PBMCs or T cells enriched from blood (not recorded which). The receptors here all came from a woman aged 18 to 35 who had recovered from COVID-19. Both conserved end residues are part of each CDR3. The D gene is left open where the match is weak. Expanded clones get a size class; other rows say once, few or many, or leave the size out.

cdr3_aa cdr3_nt j_call d_call clone_size v_call
CASSRRGTGNTGELFF TGTGCCAGCAGCCGTCGCGGGACGGGGAACACCGGGGAGCTGTTTTTT TRBJ2-2 NA NA TRBV7-3
CASSVGAGAFTDTQYF TGTGCCAGCAGCGTAGGAGCGGGCGCCTTCACAGATACGCAGTATTTT TRBJ2-3 NA NA TRBV9
CASSEGDGNQPQHF TGTGCCAGCAGCGAGGGGGACGGCAATCAGCCCCAGCATTTT TRBJ1-5 NA NA TRBV9
CASSSRTGGAGGLWSGELFF TGTGCCAGCAGTTCCCGAACCGGGGGGGCGGGAGGTTTGTGGTCCGGGGAGCTGTTTTTT TRBJ2-2 TRBD2 NA TRBV28
CASSPQNTGPTEAFF TGTGCCAGCTCACCACAAAACACAGGGCCCACTGAAGCTTTCTTT TRBJ1-1 NA NA TRBV18
CSVEATTSGTYNEQFF TGCAGCGTTGAAGCTACTACTAGCGGAACCTACAATGAGCAGTTCTTC TRBJ2-1 TRBD2 NA TRBV29-1
CASSAGGRETQYF TGTGCCAGCAGTGCGGGGGGCCGGGAGACCCAGTACTTC TRBJ2-5 TRBD2 NA TRBV12-3/TRBV12-4
CASSQALAGDIYEQYF TGTGCCAGCAGCCAGGCCCTAGCGGGAGATATCTACGAGCAGTACTTC TRBJ2-7 TRBD2 NA TRBV4-2
CASSAGLGTSGGSGELFF TGTGCCAGCAGCGCCGGGCTGGGTACTAGCGGGGGTTCCGGGGAGCTGTTTTTT TRBJ2-2 TRBD2 once TRBV9
CASSTGQATDTQYF TGCGCCAGCAGCACTGGACAGGCCACAGATACGCAGTATTTT TRBJ2-3 TRBD1 NA TRBV5-1